These 29 T cell receptor beta chains were sequenced from one sample in a study of T cell changes during pregnancy in multiple sclerosis. Generated by immunoSEQ multiplex PCR, the TCRdb table keeps only in-frame clones and is missing some. The sample has 89,000 or so clones, about nine tenths seen once; the top ten hold 3% to 4%. Sequencing used PBMCs, obtained in the first trimester of pregnancy. The receptor set was obtained from a female donor in good health, serving as a control in a pregnancy study. Some clones in this sample may be carry-over from other donors' samples.

This chain uses TRBV27 with TRBJ2-3, with unresolved D. Trimming pared 6 bases from V and 5 bases from J, leaving 12 bases between. Germline loops: CDR1 MNHEY, CDR2 SMNVEV (reference sequence). There are 13 residues in the CDR3. The CDR3 DNA is TGTGCCAGCAGATCCTACACGGGAGATACGCAGTATTTT. This translates into CASRSYTGDTQYF.

The J gene is TRBJ2-3, the V gene TRBV7-9; D is ambiguous. CDR1 and CDR2 from the germline V gene are SEHNR and FQNEAQ (reference sequence). With 4 bases removed from V and 2 bases from J, the gap between germline ends came to 4 bases. The CDR3 is made up of 12 amino acids. The CDR3 spells CASSSNTDTQYF. The CDR3 nucleotides are TGTGCCAGCAGCTCTAACACAGATACGCAGTATTTT. Filled out from reference TRBV7-9 and TRBJ2-3, the complete variable domain reads DTGVSQNPRHKITKRGQNVTFRCDPISEHNRLYWYRQTLGQGPEFLTYFQNEAQLEKSRLLSDRFSAERPKGSFSTLEIQRTEQGDSAMYLCASSSNTDTQYFGPGTRLTVL.

The chain combines TRBV4-1 with TRBJ1-6; 7 nucleotides align to TRBD1. The germline gives CDR1 MGHRA, CDR2 YSYEKL. The junction had 5 bases not matched to a gene; V was cut back by 4 bases and J by 8 bases. The CDR3 loop spans 14 amino acids. The CDR3 sequence is CASSLQGWDSPLHF. The CDR3 coding sequence is TGCGCCAGCAGCCTACAGGGGTGGGATTCACCCCTCCACTTT.

The chain couples TRBV25-1 to TRBJ1-1; TRBD1 matches at 9 bases. Germline-derived CDR1 and CDR2 are MGHDK and SYGVNS. V was clipped by 6 bases and J by 1 base; unmatched bases: 6. This CDR3 has 15 amino acids. CDR3 nucleotide sequence: TGTGCCAGCAGCTACTGGACAGGGGAGAACACTGAAGCTTTCTTT. This sequence encodes CASSYWTGENTEAFF.

This clone was seen just once. This rearrangement joins TRBV25-1 to TRBJ2-3, with a weak D call TRBD2 (6 bases). Germline V gene data show CDR1 as MGHDK and CDR2 as SYGVNS. V shed 0 bases and J shed 5 bases, with 18 bases lying between them. The CDR3 has 17 amino acids. This chain's CDR3 is CASSEYARGSSQDTQYF. As DNA, the CDR3 is TGTGCCAGCAGTGAATATGCCCGGGGGTCGTCACAAGATACGCAGTATTTT.

The chain has TRBV4-1 and TRBJ1-5; D is perhaps TRBD1 (5 bases). CDR1 MGHRA and CDR2 YSYEKL come from the germline V gene. The CDR3 consists of 14 residues. Trimming cost V 4 bases and J 2 bases, with 9 bases left between them. The CDR3 is CASSPREGNQPQHF. Written as DNA, the CDR3 is TGCGCCAGCAGCCCCAGGGAAGGCAATCAGCCCCAGCATTTT.

The chain joins TRBV7-2 to TRBJ2-5; 8 positions match TRBD2. Germline-derived CDR1 and CDR2 are SGHTA and FQGNSA. This CDR3 is built from 14 residues. Trimming removed 0 bases from V and 4 bases from J; junction bases left unmatched: 1. The CDR3 protein is CASSLASGRETQYF. The CDR3 DNA is TGTGCCAGCAGCTTAGCGAGCGGGAGAGAGACCCAGTACTTC.

The chain recombines TRBV5-8 with TRBJ2-7, with 8 bases lining up with TRBD2. The trim removed 5 bases at V and 3 bases at J, leaving 10 bases unmatched. In germline, CDR1 is SGHTS, CDR2 YDEGEE. The length of the CDR3 is 15 residues. CDR3: CASSPWVAGNYEQYF. CDR3 DNA: TGTGCCAGCAGTCCGTGGGTAGCGGGGAACTACGAGCAGTACTTC. The full variable domain, its missing parts supplied by reference TRBV5-8 and TRBJ2-7, is EAGVTQSPTHLIKTRGQQATLRCSPISGHTSVYWYQQALGLGLQFLLWYDEGEERNRGNFPPRFSGRQFPNYSSELNVNALELEDSALYLCASSPWVAGNYEQYFGPGTRLTVT.

The chain carries TRBV14 and TRBJ1-1; 8 nucleotides align to TRBD1. The CDR3 length is 15 residues. From germline, CDR1 is SGHDN and CDR2 FVKESK. J lost 6 bases, V lost 1 base, and 7 bases had no gene match. CDR3 sequence: CASSQVRRGRAEAFF. The CDR3 DNA is TGTGCCAGCAGCCAAGTCCGCAGGGGGCGCGCTGAAGCTTTCTTT.

This clone has a single count. The chain links TRBV28 to TRBJ1-5; 11 bases line up with TRBD1. After removal of 6 bases from V and 11 bases from J, the junction contained 15 bases not matched to a gene. Looked up from germline, CDR1 is MDHEN and CDR2 is SYDVKM. The CDR3 contains 16 residues. The DNA for the CDR3 is TGTGCCAGCAGCTACAACCGGGACAGGGGGGGAAAGGCCCAGCATTTT. Translated, it gives CASSYNRDRGGKAQHF.

CDR3 sequence (DNA): TGTGCCAGCAGAAGTTCCGCGCTAGCGCACTACGAGCAGTACTTC. Its protein is CASRSSALAHYEQYF. The rearrangement joins TRBV11-2 to TRBJ2-7; perhaps TRBD2 as D (6 bases). The CDR3 runs to 15 residues. Trimming shortened V by 6 bases and J by 3 bases, and 18 bases separated the two germline ends. Germline assignment: CDR1 SGHAT and CDR2 FQNNGV.

V usage is TRBV4-3 and J usage is TRBJ1-6; 8 nucleotides agree with TRBD1. The CDR3 spans 14 residues. From germline, CDR1 is LGHNA and CDR2 YSLEER. V was clipped by 4 bases and J by 10 bases; unmatched bases: 6. The DNA of the CDR3 is TGCGCCAGCAGCCTGACAGGGGCCGCATCACCCCTCCACTTT. Amino acid sequence: CASSLTGAASPLHF.

V and J are TRBV28 and TRBJ1-6; TRBD1 matches at 7 bases. V trimming: 2 bases; J trimming: 10 bases; junction bases outside the gene matches: 5. The CDR3 is made up of 14 amino acids. CDR1 and CDR2 (germline): MDHEN, SYDVKM. CDR3 amino acids: CASSLRTGGSPLHF. CDR3 in DNA: TGTGCCAGCAGTTTAAGGACAGGCGGCTCACCCCTCCACTTT.

The J gene is TRBJ2-7, the V gene TRBV19; D is unclear. The CDR3 runs 16 residues. Germline V CDR1 and CDR2: LNHDA, SQIVND (reference sequence). The germline V and J ends were trimmed by 5 bases and 0 bases, with 17 bases remaining between them. CDR3 region: CASSPTSATHSYEQYF. DNA of the CDR3: TGTGCCAGTAGTCCAACCAGCGCGACGCACTCCTACGAGCAGTACTTC.

The V call is TRBV19, the J call TRBJ1-5; 8 bases match TRBD1. The CDR3 is 15 residues long. Germline V CDR1 and CDR2: LNHDA, SQIVND (reference sequence). Trimming removed 8 bases from V and 3 bases from J; junction bases left unmatched: 9. CDR3 nucleotides: TGTGCCAGTCGACAACAGGGGGGCATCAATCAGCCCCAGCATTTT. Its translation is CASRQQGGINQPQHF.

V is TRBV5-4 and J is TRBJ2-3; 11 nucleotides match TRBD1. Germline V lookup: CDR1 SGHNT, CDR2 YYREEE (reference sequence). The V segment lost 4 bases and the J segment 0 bases; nucleotides outside the gene matches: 4. The CDR3 is 16 amino acids. Here the CDR3 reads CASSPGTGGSTDTQYF. The CDR3 region has the DNA TGTGCCAGCAGCCCGGGGACAGGGGGGAGCACAGATACGCAGTATTTT.

The chain combines TRBV5-1 with TRBJ2-5; the match to TRBD2 covers 10 bases. The CDR3 is 17 amino acids. J was trimmed by 5 bases and V by 0 bases; bases with no gene match: 10. Germline V gives CDR1 SGHRS, CDR2 YFSETQ. This CDR3 is CASSLGGLAGVMETQYF. CDR3 nucleotide sequence: TGCGCCAGCAGCTTGGGCGGGCTAGCGGGGGTGATGGAGACCCAGTACTTC.

The table lists this clone with a few counts. The chain joins TRBV5-1 to TRBJ1-4, with 10 bases aligning to TRBD1. This CDR3 comprises 16 residues. Germline loops: CDR1 SGHRS, CDR2 YFSETQ. V was pared by 0 bases and J by 8 bases, with 7 bases of the junction left unmatched. The DNA for the CDR3 is TGCGCCAGCAGCTTGGCCGGGACAGGGGCGGGAGAAAAACTGTTTTTT. Translation gives CASSLAGTGAGEKLFF.

The chain recombines TRBV6-1 with TRBJ2-4; D is unresolved. Trimming shortened V by 8 bases and J by 0 bases, and 14 bases separated the two germline ends. This CDR3 is built from 15 residues. CDR1 and CDR2 (germline): MNHNS, SASEGT. CDR3 DNA sequence: TGTGCCAGCGTTAACGGAGCATTAGCCAAAAACATTCAGTACTTC. Encoded protein: CASVNGALAKNIQYF.

The CDR3 nucleotides are TGTGCCAGCAAGAGAGATTGGACAGCGAACACCGGGGAGCTGTTTTTT. Translating it yields CASKRDWTANTGELFF. The chain has TRBV13 and TRBJ2-2; D perhaps matches TRBD1 (6 bases). V was trimmed by 7 bases and J by 0 bases, leaving 15 bases between them. The V gene's germline CDR1 is PRHDT and CDR2 FYEKMQ (reference sequence). The CDR3 has 16 residues.

The chain is built from TRBV6-4 and TRBJ2-5; tentative D call: TRBD1 (6 bases). This CDR3 contains 13 residues. Germline CDR1 reads MRHNA; CDR2 reads SNTAGT. Trimming stripped 2 bases from V and 4 bases from J, with 8 bases between. This chain's CDR3 is CASSDEGGETQYF. CDR3 in DNA: TGTGCCAGCAGTGACGAAGGGGGAGAGACCCAGTACTTC.

V and J are TRBV15 and TRBJ1-5; the D gene is possibly TRBD1 (5 bases). V was pared by 0 bases and J by 0 bases, with 9 bases between. CDR3 length equals 16 residues. In germline, CDR1 is LNHNV, CDR2 YYDKDF (reference sequence). CDR3 loop: CATSRDRTPSNQPQHF. DNA of the CDR3: TGTGCCACCAGCAGAGATCGGACACCTAGCAATCAGCCCCAGCATTTT.

The CDR3 is CASSTSGPGKQYF. The CDR3 nucleotides read TGTGCCAGCAGCACTAGCGGGCCCGGCAAGCAGTACTTC. This sequence joins TRBV5-8 and TRBJ2-7; TRBD2 aligns across 9 bases. Germline-derived CDR1 and CDR2 are SGHTS and YDEGEE. V was clipped by 4 bases and J by 8 bases; unmatched bases: 7. There are 13 residues in the CDR3.

V usage is TRBV4-1 and J usage is TRBJ2-1; 8 bases fit TRBD1. Germline-derived CDR1 and CDR2 are MGHRA and YSYEKL. V gave up 4 bases and J gave up 4 bases; unmatched junction bases: 3. The CDR3 is made up of 14 amino acids. CDR3 in amino acids: CASSPRDRYNEQFF. For the CDR3, the DNA is TGCGCCAGCAGCCCCCGGGACAGGTACAATGAGCAGTTCTTC.

This clone was recorded once. The CDR3 bases are TGTGCCAGCAGCTCCCCGCGGGGGGGGGACACAGATACGCAGTATTTT. Protein sequence: CASSSPRGGDTDTQYF. This rearrangement joins TRBV2 to TRBJ2-3, with TRBD2 matching 9 bases. The CDR3 runs to 16 residues. CDR1 is SNHLY and CDR2 is FYNNEI in the germline V gene. The V and J ends lost 6 bases and 2 bases, in that order; junction bases with no gene match: 9. The whole variable domain, filled in from reference TRBV2 and TRBJ2-3, reads EPEVTQTPSHQVTQMGQEVILRCVPISNHLYFYWYRQILGQKVEFLVSFYNNEISEKSEIFDDQFSVERPDGSNFTLKIRSTKLEDSAMYFCASSSPRGGDTDTQYFGPGTRLTVL.

The chain has TRBV30 and TRBJ2-7, with 11 bases aligning to TRBD2. This CDR3 spans 16 amino acids. Per the germline V gene, CDR1 is GTSNPN and CDR2 is SVGIG (reference sequence). V lost 0 bases and J lost 4; bases outside the gene matches: 8. The CDR3 sequence: CAWSVVGSSGRYEQYF. The DNA for the CDR3 is TGTGCCTGGAGTGTAGTTGGGTCTAGCGGGAGGTACGAGCAGTACTTC. The complete variable domain, with remaining parts taken from reference TRBV30 and TRBJ2-7, reads SQTIHQWPATLVQPVGSPLSLECTVEGTSNPNLYWYRQAAGRGLQLLFYSVGIGQISSEVPQNLSASRPQDRQFILSSKKLLLSDSGFYLCAWSVVGSSGRYEQYFGPGTRLTVT.

The chain carries TRBV28 and TRBJ2-7, with a possible D match to TRBD2 (6 bases). The CDR3 runs 16 residues. The germline CDR1 and CDR2 sequences are MDHEN and SYDVKM. V lost 2 bases and J 0 bases, leaving 14 bases between the germline ends. The CDR3 nucleotides read TGTGCCAGCAGTTTAAGTAGCGGAATCCTCTCCTACGAGCAGTACTTC. It yields the protein CASSLSSGILSYEQYF.

V and J are TRBV5-1 and TRBJ1-2; a possible D gene is TRBD1 (6 bases). The germline V gene encodes CDR1 SGHRS and CDR2 YFSETQ. Trimming left V 0 bases short and J 8 bases short, with 17 bases between. The CDR3 totals 15 residues. The CDR3 loop is CASSLGGRGQGGYTF. CDR3 sequence (DNA): TGCGCCAGCAGCTTGGGCGGTCGGGGCCAGGGGGGCTACACCTTC. Filled out from reference TRBV5-1 and TRBJ1-2, the complete variable domain reads KAGVTQTPRYLIKTRGQQVTLSCSPISGHRSVSWYQQTPGQGLQFLFEYFSETQRNKGNFPGRFSGRQFSNSRSEMNVSTLELGDSALYLCASSLGGRGQGGYTFGSGTRLTVV.

This chain links TRBV28 with TRBJ1-4; a weak D match, TRBD1 (5 bases). The V and J ends lost 3 bases and 5 bases respectively, with 16 bases between them. This CDR3 contains 16 residues. Germline V CDR1 and CDR2: MDHEN, SYDVKM. CDR3 sequence reads: CASSFLAGKSNEKLFF. DNA for the CDR3: TGTGCCAGCAGTTTCCTGGCAGGGAAAAGCAATGAAAAACTGTTTTTT.